This T cell receptor beta chain came from a study of blood T cells in healthy people across ages. Across the whole study: Per every two T cells, about one barcoded beta molecule was captured by template switching. General observations from the study: Estimates of diversity drawn from one million T cells were considered underestimates.

Per the germline V gene, CDR1 is SNHLY and CDR2 is FYNNEI. V lost 1 base, J lost 2 bases, and 9 bases lay in between. CDR3 length equals 14 residues. A note on this clonotype: Its antigen is unknown.

Next came a second PCR, run for 7 to 11 cycles, which used a sample-barcoded 5' primer along with a J-beta primer mix. Every sample gave at least 2.5 million paired-end reads containing CDR3. TCRdb redid the calling of the 5' RACE reads with MiXCR, one entry per CDR3 protein. The data show about 1.8 million distinct CDR3 sequences, with around half seen just once and 2% to 2.5% held by the top ten. This rearrangement joins TRBV2 to TRBJ2-7, with D possibly matching TRBD1 (6 bases). The sequencing sample was made of blood. This clonotype was sampled from a woman between 40 and 50 years old in good health. This CDR3 is CASSEDQGTYEQYF. Written as DNA, the CDR3 is TGTGCCAGCAGTGAAGACCAGGGGACCTACGAGCAGTACTTC. Full variable domain (rest looked up from reference TRBV2 and TRBJ2-7): EPEVTQTPSHQVTQMGQEVILRCVPISNHLYFYWYRQILGQKVEFLVSFYNNEISEKSEIFDDQFSVERPDGSNFTLKIRSTKLEDSAMYFCASSEDQGTYEQYFGPGTRLTVT.